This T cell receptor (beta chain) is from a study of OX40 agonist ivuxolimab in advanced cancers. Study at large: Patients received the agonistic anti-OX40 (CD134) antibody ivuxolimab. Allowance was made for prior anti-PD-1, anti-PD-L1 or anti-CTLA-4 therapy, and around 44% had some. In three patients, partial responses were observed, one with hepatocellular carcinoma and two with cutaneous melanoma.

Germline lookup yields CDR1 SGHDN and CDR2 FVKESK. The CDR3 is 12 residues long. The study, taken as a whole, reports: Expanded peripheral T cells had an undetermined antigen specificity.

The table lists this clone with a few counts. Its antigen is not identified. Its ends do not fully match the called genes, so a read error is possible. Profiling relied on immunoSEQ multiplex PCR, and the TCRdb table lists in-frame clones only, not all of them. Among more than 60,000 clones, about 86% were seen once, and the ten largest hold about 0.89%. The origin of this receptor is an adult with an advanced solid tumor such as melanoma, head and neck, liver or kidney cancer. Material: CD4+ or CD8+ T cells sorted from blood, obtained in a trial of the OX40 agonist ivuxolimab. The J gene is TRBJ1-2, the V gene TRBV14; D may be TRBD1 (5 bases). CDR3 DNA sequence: TGTGCGAGCAGCAGGGCTAACTATGGCTACACCTTC. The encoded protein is CASSRANYGYTF.